Listed here is a single TCR beta chain. The antigen is unknown. The CDR3 extends over 14 amino acids. The germline V gene has CDR1 LNHDA and CDR2 SQIVND (reference sequence). V lost 6 bases and J lost 3; bases outside the gene matches: 5. The tumor tissue sample was taken at baseline before any treatment. These data belong to a study of circulating tumor DNA in untreated peripheral T-cell lymphoma. Study-wide findings and caveats: In roughly 77% of patients, tumor-specific clonotypes were identified.

Libraries were prepared by immunoSEQ multiplex PCR; TCRdb keeps only in-frame clonotypes and omits some of them. Seen here are about 1,800 clones, 80% to 90% observed once, and the top ten hold approximately 70%. Specimen: tumor tissue. The sequence came from a human donor with peripheral T-cell lymphoma. The chain joins TRBV19 to TRBJ1-1, with 9 bases matching TRBD1. CDR3 residues: CASSRRQGDTEAFF. CDR3 bases: TGTGCCAGTAGCCGCCGACAGGGGGACACTGAAGCTTTCTTT.